Described below is a single T cell receptor beta chain sequence and its context. The record originates from a study of T cells expressing NK-cell markers. Looking at the study overall: Repertoires of TCR beta were obtained from T cells sorted as CD3+CD56+NKG2C+, CD3+CD56+NKG2C- and CD3+CD56-NKG2C+. Sequencing covered eight donors, seven HCMV-seropositive and one seronegative.

TCRdb re-called the 5' RACE reads; one entry per CDR3 protein, DNA not given. There are 150,000 to 170,000 distinct CDR3 sequences in the sample, with approximately 35% held by the top ten. Germline loops: CDR1 DFQATT, CDR2 SNEGSKA (reference sequence). The CDR3 runs 15 residues. The rearrangement links TRBV20-1 to TRBJ2-3. This clonotype was obtained from a woman aged 45-65 years in good health. Specimen: blood T cells: a sorted CD56 or NKG2C T cell subset, CD4+ or CD8+ T cells, or bulk PBMC T cells (not recorded which). This CDR3 is CSARDDSETTDTQYF.